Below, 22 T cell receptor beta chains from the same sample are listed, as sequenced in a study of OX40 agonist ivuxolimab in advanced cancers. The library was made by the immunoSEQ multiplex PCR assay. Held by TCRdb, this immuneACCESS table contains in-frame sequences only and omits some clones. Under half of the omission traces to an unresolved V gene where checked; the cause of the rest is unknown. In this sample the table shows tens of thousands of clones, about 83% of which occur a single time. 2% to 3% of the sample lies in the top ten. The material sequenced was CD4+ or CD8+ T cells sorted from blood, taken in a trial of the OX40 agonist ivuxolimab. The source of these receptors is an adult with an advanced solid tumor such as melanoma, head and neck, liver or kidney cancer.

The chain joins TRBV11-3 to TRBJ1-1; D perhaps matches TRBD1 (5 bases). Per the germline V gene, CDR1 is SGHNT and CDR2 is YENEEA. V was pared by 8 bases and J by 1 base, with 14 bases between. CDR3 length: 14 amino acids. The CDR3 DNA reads TGTGCCAGCGGACGGGGACGGGAGAACACTGAAGCTTTCTTT. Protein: CASGRGRENTEAFF. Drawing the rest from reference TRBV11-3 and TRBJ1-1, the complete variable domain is EAGVVQSPRYKIIEKKQPVAFWCNPISGHNTLYWYLQNLGQGPELLIRYENEEAVDDSQLPKDRFSAERLKGVDSTLKIQPAELGDSAVYLCASGRGRENTEAFFGQGTRLTVV.

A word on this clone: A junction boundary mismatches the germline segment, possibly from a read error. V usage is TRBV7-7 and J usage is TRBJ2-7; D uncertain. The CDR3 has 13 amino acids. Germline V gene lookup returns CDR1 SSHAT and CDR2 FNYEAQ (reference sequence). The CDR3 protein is CASSPDLRREQYF. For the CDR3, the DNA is TGTGCTAGCAGCCCCGACCTACGTCGCGAGCAGTACTTC.

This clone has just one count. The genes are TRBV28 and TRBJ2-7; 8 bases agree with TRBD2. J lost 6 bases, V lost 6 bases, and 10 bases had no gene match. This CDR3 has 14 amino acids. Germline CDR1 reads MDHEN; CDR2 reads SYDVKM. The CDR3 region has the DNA TGTGCCAGCAGGACTCCGGGGGGGCATAGCGAGCAGTACTTC. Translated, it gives CASRTPGGHSEQYF.

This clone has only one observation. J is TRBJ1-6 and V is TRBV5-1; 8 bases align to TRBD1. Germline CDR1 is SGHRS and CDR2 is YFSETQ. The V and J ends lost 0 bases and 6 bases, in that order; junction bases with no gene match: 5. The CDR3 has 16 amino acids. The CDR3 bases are TGCGCCAGCAGCTTGGGGACAGGGAATAGTAATTCACCCCTCCACTTT. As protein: CASSLGTGNSNSPLHF. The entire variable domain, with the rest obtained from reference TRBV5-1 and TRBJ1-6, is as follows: KAGVTQTPRYLIKTRGQQVTLSCSPISGHRSVSWYQQTPGQGLQFLFEYFSETQRNKGNFPGRFSGRQFSNSRSEMNVSTLELGDSALYLCASSLGTGNSNSPLHFGNGTRLTVT.

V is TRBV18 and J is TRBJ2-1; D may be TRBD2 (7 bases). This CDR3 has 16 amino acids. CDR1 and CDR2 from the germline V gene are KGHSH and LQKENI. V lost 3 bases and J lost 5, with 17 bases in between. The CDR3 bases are TGTGCCAGCTCACCCACTGGGGGGGGGCTCAACAATGAGCAGTTCTTC. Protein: CASSPTGGGLNNEQFF.

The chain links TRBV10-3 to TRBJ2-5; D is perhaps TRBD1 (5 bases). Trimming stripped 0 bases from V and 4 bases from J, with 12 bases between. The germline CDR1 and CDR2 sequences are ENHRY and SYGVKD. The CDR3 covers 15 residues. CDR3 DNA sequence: TGTGCCATCAGTGAGTCCCAAAGGGGCCCAGAGACCCAGTACTTC. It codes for CAISESQRGPETQYF.

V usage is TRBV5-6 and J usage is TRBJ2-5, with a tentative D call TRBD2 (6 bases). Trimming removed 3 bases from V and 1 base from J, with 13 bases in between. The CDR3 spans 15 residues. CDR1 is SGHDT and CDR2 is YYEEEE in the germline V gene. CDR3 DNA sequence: TGTGCCAGCAGCTATCCCGGGGGAATCCAAGAGACCCAGTACTTC. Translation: CASSYPGGIQETQYF.

The CDR3 DNA reads as TGTGCCAGCAGCGCCACTAGCGGGGGGAGAGATACGCAGTATTTT. Its translation: CASSATSGGRDTQYF. V is TRBV27 and J is TRBJ2-3; 12 bases are shared with TRBD2. The V gene end was trimmed by 6 bases and the J gene end by 5 bases; junction bases not matched to a gene: 6. This CDR3 contains 15 residues. The V gene's germline CDR1 is MNHEY and CDR2 SMNVEV (reference sequence).

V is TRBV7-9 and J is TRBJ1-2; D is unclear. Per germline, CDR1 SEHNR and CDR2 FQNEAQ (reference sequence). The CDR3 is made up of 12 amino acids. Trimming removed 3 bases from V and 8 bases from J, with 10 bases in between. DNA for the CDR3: TGTGCCAGCAGCTTCAGGCAGGAAGGCTACACCTTC. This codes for CASSFRQEGYTF.

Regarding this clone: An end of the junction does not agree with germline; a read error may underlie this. The CDR3 DNA is TGTGCTAGCAGTAACGGGGGGGCCCACAATGAGCAGTTCTTC. Translating gives CASSNGGAHNEQFF. V gene TRBV7-7 combines with J gene TRBJ2-1; 8 bases map to TRBD2. CDR3 length equals 14 residues. Germline values: CDR1 SSHAT, CDR2 FNYEAQ (reference sequence).

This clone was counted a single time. Here the CDR3 DNA reads TGTGCCAGCAGCACACCCGGGACCTTTGAAAAACTGTTTTTT. Protein: CASSTPGTFEKLFF. The genes are TRBV21-1 and TRBJ1-4. TRBV21-1 is a pseudogene segment. This CDR3 is built from 14 residues.

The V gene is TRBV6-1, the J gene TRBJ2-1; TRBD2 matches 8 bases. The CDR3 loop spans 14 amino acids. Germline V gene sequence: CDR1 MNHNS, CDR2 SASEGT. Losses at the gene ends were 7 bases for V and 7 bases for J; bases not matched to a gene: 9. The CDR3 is CASIRGGLGNEQFF. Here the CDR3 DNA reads TGTGCCAGCATCCGGGGGGGCCTCGGTAATGAGCAGTTCTTC.

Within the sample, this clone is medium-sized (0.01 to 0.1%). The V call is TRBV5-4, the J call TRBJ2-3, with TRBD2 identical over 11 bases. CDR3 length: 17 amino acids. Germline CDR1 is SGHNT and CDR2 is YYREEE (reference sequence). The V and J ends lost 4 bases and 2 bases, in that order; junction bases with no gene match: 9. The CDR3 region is CASSIRLAGGPTDTQYF. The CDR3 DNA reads TGTGCCAGCAGCATAAGGCTAGCGGGGGGCCCCACAGATACGCAGTATTTT.

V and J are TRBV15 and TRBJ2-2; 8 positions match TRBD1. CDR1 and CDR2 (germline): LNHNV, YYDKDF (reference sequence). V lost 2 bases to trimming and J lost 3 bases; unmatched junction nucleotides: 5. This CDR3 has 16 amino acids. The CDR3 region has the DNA TGTGCCACCAGCAGACAGGGGGCTGCAGACACCGGGGAGCTGTTTTTT. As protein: CATSRQGAADTGELFF.

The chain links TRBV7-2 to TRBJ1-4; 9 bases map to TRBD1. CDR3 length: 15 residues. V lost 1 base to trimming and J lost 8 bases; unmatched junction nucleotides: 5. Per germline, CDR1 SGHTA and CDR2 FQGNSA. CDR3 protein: CASSLGDRVKEKLFF. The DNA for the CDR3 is TGTGCCAGCAGCTTAGGGGACAGGGTTAAGGAAAAACTGTTTTTT.

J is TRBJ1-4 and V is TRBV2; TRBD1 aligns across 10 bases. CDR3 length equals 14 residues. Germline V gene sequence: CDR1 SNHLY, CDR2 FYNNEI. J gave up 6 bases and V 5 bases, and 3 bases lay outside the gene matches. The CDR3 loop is CASSTGTGDEKLFF. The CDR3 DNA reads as TGTGCCAGCAGTACCGGGACAGGGGATGAAAAACTGTTTTTT.

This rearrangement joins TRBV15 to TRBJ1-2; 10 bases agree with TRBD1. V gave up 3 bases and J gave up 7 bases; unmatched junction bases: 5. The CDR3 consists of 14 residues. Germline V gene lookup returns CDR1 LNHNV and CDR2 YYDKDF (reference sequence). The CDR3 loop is CATSSRQGAGGYTF. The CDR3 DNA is TGTGCCACCAGCAGCAGACAGGGGGCAGGTGGCTACACCTTC.

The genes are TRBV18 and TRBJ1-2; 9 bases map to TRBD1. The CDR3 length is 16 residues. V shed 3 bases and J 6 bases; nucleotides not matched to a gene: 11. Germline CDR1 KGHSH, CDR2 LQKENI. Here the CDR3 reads CASSPARDRDGDGYTF. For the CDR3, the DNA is TGTGCCAGCTCACCCGCGCGGGACAGGGATGGGGATGGCTACACCTTC.

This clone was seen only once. The DNA of the CDR3 is TGTGCCAGCAGCTTGAGGGGGTCTAGCGGGAGGAGCTCCTACAATGAGCAGTTCTTC. Its translation is CASSLRGSSGRSSYNEQFF. The V gene is TRBV5-4, the J gene TRBJ2-1; 11 bases are a match to TRBD2. Per germline, CDR1 SGHNT and CDR2 YYREEE (reference sequence). Germline trimming cut 1 base from V and 0 bases from J; bases unmatched to any gene: 9. There are 19 residues in the CDR3.

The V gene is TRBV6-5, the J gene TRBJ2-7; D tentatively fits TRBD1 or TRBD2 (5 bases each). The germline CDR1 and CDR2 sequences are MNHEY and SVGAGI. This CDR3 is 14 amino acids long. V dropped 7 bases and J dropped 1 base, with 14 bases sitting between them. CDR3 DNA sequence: TGTGCCAGCACCCGCCGTGGGGGATCCTACGAGCAGTACTTC. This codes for CASTRRGGSYEQYF.

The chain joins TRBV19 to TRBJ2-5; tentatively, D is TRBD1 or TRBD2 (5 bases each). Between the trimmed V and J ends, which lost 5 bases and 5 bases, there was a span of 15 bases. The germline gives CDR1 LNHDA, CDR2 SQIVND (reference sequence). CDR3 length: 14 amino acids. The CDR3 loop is CASSRGRGRETQYF. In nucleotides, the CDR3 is TGTGCCAGTAGTCGGGGTCGGGGCCGGGAGACCCAGTACTTC.

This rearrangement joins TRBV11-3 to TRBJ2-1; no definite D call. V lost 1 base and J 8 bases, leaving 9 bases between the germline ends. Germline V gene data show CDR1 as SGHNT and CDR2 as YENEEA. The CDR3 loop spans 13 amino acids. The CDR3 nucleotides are TGTGCCAGCAGCTTAGTCCCGGGCGATGAGCAGTTCTTC. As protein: CASSLVPGDEQFF.